This entry lists 30 T cell receptor beta chains sequenced from one sample in a study of blood T cells in healthy people across ages. A second PCR, run for roughly 7 to 12 cycles, used a sample-barcoded 5' primer plus a J-beta primer mix. Each CDR3 protein gets one entry after TCRdb re-called the 5' RACE reads with MiXCR. The data show approximately 1,100,000 distinct CDR3 sequences, under 55% seen once. Sequenced sample: blood. The receptors here all came from a woman aged 55-69 years in good health.

This chain links TRBV15 with TRBJ2-7; D unresolved. The CDR3 is made up of 13 amino acids. Between the trimmed V and J ends, which lost 0 bases and 5 bases, there was a span of 8 bases. Germline loops: CDR1 LNHNV, CDR2 YYDKDF (reference sequence). The CDR3 protein is CATSREGKHEQYF. For the CDR3, the DNA is TGTGCCACCAGCAGAGAAGGGAAGCACGAGCAGTACTTC.

This clonotype has just a few counts. V gene TRBV6-1 combines with J gene TRBJ2-3; no clear D. The germline V and J ends were trimmed by 3 bases and 6 bases, with 10 bases remaining between them. The CDR3 is 13 amino acids. CDR1 is MNHNS, CDR2 SASEGT, per germline. For the CDR3, the DNA is TGTGCCAGCAGTGACCCCCTCTCGGATACGCAGTATTTT. Amino acid sequence: CASSDPLSDTQYF.

For this clonotype: The conserved closing phenylalanine or tryptophan is absent in this CDR3, likely reflecting a read error. The chain couples TRBV6-5 to TRBJ2-5; TRBD2 matches 10 bases. Germline assignment: CDR1 MNHEY and CDR2 SVGAGI. The length of the CDR3 is 15 residues. Germline trimming cut 2 bases from V and 4 bases from J; bases unmatched to any gene: 4. CDR3 DNA sequence: TGTGCCAGCAGTTACACTAGCGGGACGTTAGAGACCCAGTACGTC. It is translated as CASSYTSGTLETQYV.

In its sample, this clonotype was seen a few times. V gene TRBV14 combines with J gene TRBJ2-5, with D perhaps matching TRBD2 (5 bases). The germline V gene encodes CDR1 SGHDN and CDR2 FVKESK. CDR3 size: 13 residues. V was cut by 0 bases and J by 7 bases, with 9 bases left in between. CDR3 sequence reads: CASSQELGGTQYF. The CDR3 DNA follows: TGTGCCAGCAGCCAAGAGCTCGGAGGGACCCAGTACTTC.

The V and J genes are TRBV24-1 and TRBJ1-2, with a tentative D call TRBD1 (6 bases). This CDR3 has 16 residues. The V gene lost 3 bases and the J gene lost 3 bases, with 16 bases spanning the gap. Germline CDR1 reads KGHDR; CDR2 reads SFDVKD. In nucleotides, the CDR3 is TGTGCCACCAGTGATGAGAAGGGGGTTGGTTACTATGGCTACACCTTC. This sequence encodes CATSDEKGVGYYGYTF.

This clonotype was counted only a few times. The chain combines TRBV28 with TRBJ2-3; TRBD1 matches at 8 bases. The CDR3 extends over 14 amino acids. Germline V gives CDR1 MDHEN, CDR2 SYDVKM. Trimming at V came to 7 bases and at J to 4 bases, leaving 7 bases not matched to a gene. CDR3 in DNA: TGTGCCAGCACATTGGACAGGGCACCAGATACGCAGTATTTT. Translating it yields CASTLDRAPDTQYF.

This clonotype has more than one count but fewer than ten. This chain uses TRBV13 with TRBJ1-1, with D unresolved. Trimming cost V 4 bases and J 2 bases, with 11 bases left between them. Germline V CDR1 and CDR2: PRHDT, FYEKMQ (reference sequence). The CDR3 consists of 14 residues. In nucleotides, the CDR3 is TGTGCCAGCAGCTCGCCAGAGCCCAACACTGAAGCTTTCTTT. Its protein product is CASSSPEPNTEAFF.

In this sample, this clonotype turned up a few times. This chain joins TRBV6-2 or TRBV6-3 and TRBJ2-1; D call uncertain. Germline lookup yields CDR1 MNHEY and CDR2 SVGEGT. CDR3 length equals 14 residues. Trimming pared 4 bases from V and 6 bases from J, leaving 13 bases between. CDR3: CASSSPRRGNEQFF. As DNA, the CDR3 is TGTGCCAGCAGTTCTCCGCGACGAGGCAATGAGCAGTTCTTC.

This sequence joins TRBV14 and TRBJ2-3, with D perhaps matching TRBD1 (5 bases). CDR1 SGHDN and CDR2 FVKESK come from the germline V gene. The CDR3 is 16 amino acids. Between the trimmed V and J ends, which lost 3 bases and 2 bases, there was a span of 15 bases. In DNA form, the CDR3 reads TGTGCCAGCAGCCACCAAGGACACTCCACCACAGATACGCAGTATTTT. Protein product: CASSHQGHSTTDTQYF.

There are a few counts of this clonotype. The rearrangement links TRBV3-1 to TRBJ2-4, with 10 nucleotides matching TRBD2. V shed 0 bases and J 13 bases; nucleotides not matched to a gene: 9. This CDR3 is built from 15 residues. Per the germline V gene, CDR1 is LGHDT and CDR2 is YNNKEL (reference sequence). The CDR3 DNA reads as TGTGCCAGCAGCCAAGAAGGGCTAGCGGGAGAAAAGCAGTACTTC. Protein sequence: CASSQEGLAGEKQYF.

The J gene is TRBJ2-1, the V gene TRBV5-1; 10 bases agree with TRBD2. CDR1 is SGHRS and CDR2 is YFSETQ in the germline V gene. This CDR3 spans 17 amino acids. The V gene end was trimmed by 2 bases and the J gene end by 0 bases; junction bases not matched to a gene: 5. In nucleotides, the CDR3 is TGCGCCAGCAGCTTTCAAGCGGGGGGGAGCTCCTACAATGAGCAGTTCTTC. Amino acids: CASSFQAGGSSYNEQFF. The whole variable domain, filled in from reference TRBV5-1 and TRBJ2-1, reads KAGVTQTPRYLIKTRGQQVTLSCSPISGHRSVSWYQQTPGQGLQFLFEYFSETQRNKGNFPGRFSGRQFSNSRSEMNVSTLELGDSALYLCASSFQAGGSSYNEQFFGPGTRLTVL.

This chain joins TRBV4-1 and TRBJ2-4; the match to TRBD2 covers 9 bases. The J call could be wrong; TRBJ2-7 is a better fit for the DNA end. Germline V gene sequence: CDR1 MGHRA, CDR2 YSYEKL. The CDR3 covers 18 residues. In nucleotides, the CDR3 is TGCGCCAGCAGCCAAGAGATCGGGCTCTGGCTAGCGGGACACGAGCAGTACTTC. The encoded protein is CASSQEIGLWLAGHEQYF.

The chain has TRBV27 and TRBJ1-1; tentative D call: TRBD1 (5 bases). V lost 5 bases to trimming and J lost 3 bases, with 16 bases between them. Germline V gene sequence: CDR1 MNHEY, CDR2 SMNVEV (reference sequence). There are 15 residues in the CDR3. CDR3 residues: CASSGLGGVYTEAFF. The CDR3 DNA follows: TGTGCCAGCAGTGGACTGGGGGGGGTCTACACTGAAGCTTTCTTT.

The rearrangement joins TRBV5-1 to TRBJ2-7, with TRBD2 matching over 8 bases. The junction had 8 bases not matched to a gene; V was cut back by 0 bases and J by 3 bases. CDR3 length: 16 residues. CDR1 and CDR2 (germline): SGHRS, YFSETQ. The CDR3 coding sequence is TGCGCCAGCAGCTTGGTGGCTAGCGGGTCCAACTACGAGCAGTACTTC. The encoded protein is CASSLVASGSNYEQYF.

As to this clonotype: One end of the junction is discordant with germline, which a read error may explain. V is TRBV11-3 and J is TRBJ2-1, with 10 bases fitting TRBD2. The length of the CDR3 is 15 residues. Germline V lookup: CDR1 SGHNT, CDR2 YENEEA. The CDR3 DNA follows: TGTGCTTGCAGCTCTAGCGGGGGTACCTACAAGGAGCAGTTCTTC. Protein sequence: CACSSSGGTYKEQFF. Filled out from reference TRBV11-3 and TRBJ2-1, the complete variable domain reads EAGVVQSPRYKIIEKKQPVAFWCNPISGHNTLYWYLQNLGQGPELLIRYENEEAVDDSQLPKDRFSAERLKGVDSTLKIQPAELGDSAVYLCACSSSGGTYKEQFFGPGTRLTVL.

The V call is TRBV7-8, the J call TRBJ2-5; tentative D call: TRBD2 (5 bases). CDR1 is SGHVS and CDR2 is FQNEAQ in the germline V gene. This CDR3 spans 16 amino acids. Trimming removed 5 bases at V and 1 base at J, with 17 bases between. CDR3 in DNA: TGTGCCAGCAGCCCTAGCTTTATGGGGTCCCAAGAGACCCAGTACTTC. Amino acid sequence: CASSPSFMGSQETQYF.

The rearrangement uses TRBV24-1 and TRBJ2-5; 9 bases map to TRBD2. With V trimmed by 7 bases and J by 4 bases, 3 bases remained unmatched. The length of the CDR3 is 13 residues. Germline-derived CDR1 and CDR2 are KGHDR and SFDVKD. The chain's CDR3 is CATRAGGVETQYF. The CDR3 DNA follows: TGTGCCACCAGGGCGGGAGGGGTAGAGACCCAGTACTTC.

The table lists this clonotype with a count of one. V gene TRBV6-5 combines with J gene TRBJ2-6, with TRBD1 matching 7 bases. The CDR3 sequence is 15 residues long. CDR1 is MNHEY and CDR2 is SVGAGI in the germline V gene. The junction had 4 bases not matched to a gene; V was cut back by 6 bases and J by 2 bases. This CDR3 is CASRTGVAGANVLTF. CDR3 nucleotide sequence: TGTGCCAGCAGAACAGGGGTCGCTGGGGCCAACGTCCTGACTTTC.

This clonotype was counted many times. The chain combines TRBV7-9 with TRBJ2-7, with 15 nucleotides matching TRBD2. CDR1 and CDR2 (germline): SEHNR, FQNEAQ (reference sequence). The CDR3 length is 18 residues. Unmatched junction bases numbered 12, after V lost 5 bases and J lost 4 bases. The CDR3: CASSGRTSGGDLPYEQYF. The CDR3 DNA sequence: TGTGCCAGCAGCGGACGGACTAGCGGGGGGGACCTCCCATACGAGCAGTACTTC. Together with reference TRBV7-9 and TRBJ2-7, the CDR3 gives the full variable domain: DTGVSQNPRHKITKRGQNVTFRCDPISEHNRLYWYRQTLGQGPEFLTYFQNEAQLEKSRLLSDRFSAERPKGSFSTLEIQRTEQGDSAMYLCASSGRTSGGDLPYEQYFGPGTRLTVT.

The chain carries TRBV5-1 and TRBJ1-1, with TRBD1 as a possible D gene (6 bases). This CDR3 spans 12 amino acids. The ends were cut back, 3 bases at V and 8 bases at J, with 11 bases in the middle. The germline V gene encodes CDR1 SGHRS and CDR2 YFSETQ. In nucleotides, the CDR3 is TGCGCCAGCAGCTGGCCCGGGACAGAAGCTTTCTTT. Protein product: CASSWPGTEAFF.

The chain employs TRBV2 and TRBJ2-7; 10 bases map to TRBD2. The CDR3 spans 15 residues. The trim removed 6 bases at V and 2 bases at J, leaving 7 bases unmatched. Looked up from germline, CDR1 is SNHLY and CDR2 is FYNNEI. CDR3 region: CASRYGTSEAYEQYF. DNA for the CDR3: TGTGCCAGCAGGTACGGGACTAGCGAAGCCTACGAGCAGTACTTC. The full variable domain, with the rest looked up from reference TRBV2 and TRBJ2-7, is EPEVTQTPSHQVTQMGQEVILRCVPISNHLYFYWYRQILGQKVEFLVSFYNNEISEKSEIFDDQFSVERPDGSNFTLKIRSTKLEDSAMYFCASRYGTSEAYEQYFGPGTRLTVT.

The genes are TRBV28 and TRBJ2-5; D remains unclear. The end of the DNA is better explained by TRBJ2-1, so the J call may be wrong. The CDR3 covers 13 residues. Germline values: CDR1 MDHEN, CDR2 SYDVKM. CDR3 amino acids: CASQGPRLETQFF. The CDR3 DNA reads TGTGCCAGCCAAGGACCCCGGTTAGAGACCCAGTTCTTC.

This clonotype was observed a few times. This rearrangement joins TRBV28 to TRBJ2-3, with D possibly matching TRBD2 (6 bases). V was pared by 5 bases and J by 3 bases, with 15 bases between. Germline V gene data show CDR1 as MDHEN and CDR2 as SYDVKM. CDR3 length: 15 residues. CDR3 in DNA: TGTGCCAGCAGTCCGATGGGGGGTCATACAGATACGCAGTATTTT. Its protein product is CASSPMGGHTDTQYF.

V gene TRBV10-3 combines with J gene TRBJ1-5, with TRBD1 matching 10 bases. From germline, CDR1 is ENHRY and CDR2 SYGVKD. Trimming removed 0 bases from V and 0 bases from J; junction bases left unmatched: 2. This CDR3 contains 17 residues. The CDR3 spells CAISESGTGVSNQPQHF. CDR3 coding DNA: TGTGCCATCAGTGAGTCAGGGACAGGGGTTAGCAATCAGCCCCAGCATTTT.

This chain links TRBV5-5 with TRBJ1-2; D is undetermined. Germline CDR1 is SGHKS and CDR2 is YYEKEE (reference sequence). There are 15 residues in the CDR3. The V end was cut by 0 bases, the J end by 0 bases, with 9 bases between. DNA of the CDR3: TGTGCCAGCAGCTTGGAAGGGATCGCTAACTATGGCTACACCTTC. Encoded protein: CASSLEGIANYGYTF.

The chain links TRBV7-6 to TRBJ2-4; TRBD1 matches 8 bases. The tail of the sequence fits TRBJ2-5 better, so the J call may be wrong. This CDR3 spans 14 amino acids. Germline V lookup: CDR1 SGHVS, CDR2 FNYEAQ. CDR3: CASSSTTGEETQYF. The CDR3 coding sequence is TGTGCCAGCAGCTCAACGACAGGGGAAGAGACCCAGTACTTC.

Comment on this clonotype: A much larger clone is a single base away; this may be a read error. The chain has TRBV6-2 or TRBV6-3 and TRBJ2-1; 9 positions match TRBD2. Per the germline V gene, CDR1 is MNHEY and CDR2 is SVGEGT. This CDR3 comprises 14 residues. DNA for the CDR3: TGTGTCAGCAGCAGCGGGAGGCTTAACAATGAGCAGTTCTTC. Translating gives CVSSSGRLNNEQFF.

This clonotype was seen a handful of times. The chain carries TRBV28 and TRBJ1-6; TRBD1 matches at 9 bases. Germline CDR1 MDHEN, CDR2 SYDVKM. This CDR3 is 16 amino acids long. Trimming removed 5 bases from V and 9 bases from J; junction bases left unmatched: 11. The CDR3 spells CASSLPPGTGSSPLHF. Here the CDR3 DNA reads TGTGCCAGCAGTCTCCCTCCCGGGACAGGGTCTTCACCCCTCCACTTT. The full variable domain, completed using reference TRBV28 and TRBJ1-6, is DVKVTQSSRYLVKRTGEKVFLECVQDMDHENMFWYRQDPGLGLRLIYFSYDVKMKEKGDIPEGYSVSREKKERFSLILESASTNQTSMYLCASSLPPGTGSSPLHFGNGTRLTVT.

The gene calls are TRBV4-2 and TRBJ1-1; D is uncertain. The CDR3 runs 13 residues. The germline CDR1 and CDR2 sequences are LGHNA and YNFKEQ. V was shortened by 0 bases and J by 8 bases, with 10 bases between the two germline ends. CDR3 region: CASSQDQGSEAFF. In DNA, the CDR3 is TGTGCCAGCAGCCAAGATCAAGGTTCCGAAGCTTTCTTT.

The chain joins TRBV7-2 to TRBJ1-6; 7 bases map to TRBD1. The CDR3 runs to 14 residues. V lost 6 bases and J lost 7; bases outside the gene matches: 6. CDR1 and CDR2 (germline): SGHTA, FQGNSA. The CDR3 region has the DNA TGTGCCAGCAGGGCCGGGACAGCCAATTCACCCCTCCACTTT. Translating gives CASRAGTANSPLHF.